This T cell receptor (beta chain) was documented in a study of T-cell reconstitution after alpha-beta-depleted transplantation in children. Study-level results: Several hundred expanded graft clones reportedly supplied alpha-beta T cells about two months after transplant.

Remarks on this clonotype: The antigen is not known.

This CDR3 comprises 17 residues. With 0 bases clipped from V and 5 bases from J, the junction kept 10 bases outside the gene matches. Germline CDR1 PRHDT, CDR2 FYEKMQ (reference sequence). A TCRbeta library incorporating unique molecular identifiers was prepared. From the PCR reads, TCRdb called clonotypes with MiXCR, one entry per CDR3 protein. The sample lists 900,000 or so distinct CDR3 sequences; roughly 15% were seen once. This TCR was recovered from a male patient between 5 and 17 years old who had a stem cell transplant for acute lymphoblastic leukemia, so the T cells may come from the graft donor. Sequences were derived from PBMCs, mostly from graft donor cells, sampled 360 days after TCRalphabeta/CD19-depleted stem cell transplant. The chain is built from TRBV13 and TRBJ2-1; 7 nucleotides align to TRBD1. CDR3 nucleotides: TGTGCCAGCAGCTTAGGCCCCCGACAGGGCCCAAACAATGAGCAGTTCTTC. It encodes CASSLGPRQGPNNEQFF.